These T cell receptor beta chains were read from a single sample in a study of cytomegalovirus exposure and HLA in healthy donors. Profiled with immunoSEQ multiplex PCR; TCRdb holds only in-frame clones, not every one. The sample has 150,000 to 200,000 clones; over 70% are singletons. The sample comprised PBMCs. The receptors were gathered from a female donor in good health and CMV-seronegative. Each CDR3 is given with its conserved first and last residue. Fields, in order: J gene, V gene, D gene, clone size, CDR3 DNA, CDR3 protein. The D gene is left open where the match is weak. For some rows the clone size is stated as once, few or many, or as a class when expanded; others skip it.

>TRBJ2-7|TRBV30|TRBD1|-
TGTGCCTACAGACAGGGAACAGACGAGCAGTACTTC
CAYRQGTDEQYF
>TRBJ1-2|TRBV6-6|-|-
TGTGCCAGCAGTCCCGCAGTGAACTATGGCTACACCTTC
CASSPAVNYGYTF
>TRBJ2-7|TRBV10-3|TRBD1|few
TGTGCCATCAGGGGACAGGGACCCTACGAGCAGTACTTC
CAIRGQGPYEQYF
>TRBJ2-7|TRBV29-1|TRBD2|few
TGCAGCGTTGGGACTAGAGGGAACGAGCAGTACTTC
CSVGTRGNEQYF
>TRBJ1-4|TRBV5-6|TRBD1|once
TGTGCCAGCAGCTTGGCCACAGGGGAGAATGAAAAACTGTTTTTT
CASSLATGENEKLFF
>TRBJ2-7|TRBV7-2|TRBD2|-
TGTGCCAGCAGCCCCGGGACTAGCTCCCTCAGCGAGCAGTACTTC
CASSPGTSSLSEQYF
>TRBJ1-1|TRBV18|-|-
TGTGCCAGCTCACCGTCGGTCCGGGGACTGGGCACTGAAGCTTTCTTT
CASSPSVRGLGTEAFF
>TRBJ1-1|TRBV2|-|-
TGTGCCAGGACTCTGGTACAGGGGAACACTGAAGCTTTCTTT
CARTLVQGNTEAFF
>TRBJ1-6|TRBV5-4|-|-
TGTGCCAGCAGCTCACCAACCTTAACAGGTGACAATTCACCCCTCCACTTT
CASSSPTLTGDNSPLHF
>TRBJ1-2|TRBV2|-|-
TGTGCCAGCAGGGACCCACCGACAGGCGCGGATGGCTACACCTTC
CASRDPPTGADGYTF
>TRBJ2-1|TRBV6-5|TRBD2|-
TGTGCCAGCAGTCCTGGACTAGGGCAGTTCTTC
CASSPGLGQFF
>TRBJ1-1|TRBV28|-|-
TGTGCCAGCAGTTTGCCGGGAACCCATGAAGCTTTCTTT
CASSLPGTHEAFF
>TRBJ1-1|TRBV9|TRBD1|-
TGTGCCAGCAGCCCGCAAGGTCGGGCAGGGGGCTTGGACACTGAAGCTTTCTTT
CASSPQGRAGGLDTEAFF
>TRBJ2-7|TRBV5-1|TRBD2|-
TGCGCCAGCAGCTCCTTAGCGGGGAGCTCCTACGAGCAGTACTTC
CASSSLAGSSYEQYF
>TRBJ1-4|TRBV19|-|-
TGTGCCAGTAGGCGAGGCACTAATGAAAAACTGTTTTTT
CASRRGTNEKLFF
>TRBJ2-3|TRBV28|-|-
TGTGCCAGCACACCGTTTCGGTATGGAGAGCGCACAGATACGCAGTATTTT
CASTPFRYGERTDTQYF
>TRBJ1-2|TRBV6-5|TRBD1|-
TGTGCCAGCAGGCCACAGGGGCGGTATGGCTACACCTTC
CASRPQGRYGYTF
>TRBJ2-5|TRBV7-2|-|-
TGTGCCAGCAGCTTTTCAGGGGTAGAGACCCAGTACTTC
CASSFSGVETQYF
>TRBJ2-7|TRBV25-1|TRBD2|-
TGTGCCAGCAGTGCAAGTACCGGGACTAGCGGGCGCTACGAGCAGTACTTC
CASSASTGTSGRYEQYF
>TRBJ1-2|TRBV7-9|-|-
TGTGCCAGCAGCCCCGGCGGGGGTTCCTATGGCTACACCTTC
CASSPGGGSYGYTF
>TRBJ1-3|TRBV29-1|-|-
TGCAGCGTTCGTCTTAGCTCTGGAAACACCATATATTTT
CSVRLSSGNTIYF
>TRBJ2-3|TRBV5-8|TRBD1|-
TGTGCCAGCAGATTCGTGGGACAGAGCTTGGTCAAGACAAACACAGATACGCAGTATTTT
CASRFVGQSLVKTNTDTQYF
>TRBJ2-1|TRBV19|TRBD2|-
TGTGCCAGTAGTATAGGAGCTAGCGGGGTCGGTTATGAGCAGTTCTTC
CASSIGASGVGYEQFF
>TRBJ2-1|TRBV11-2|TRBD2|-
TGTGCCAGCAGCCCGCTAGCGGACGGACGGGAAGAGCAGTTCTTC
CASSPLADGREEQFF
>TRBJ2-3|TRBV29-1|-|-
TGCAGCGTTGAGGAGGGCAGGGCAAATACGCAGTATTTT
CSVEEGRANTQYF
>TRBJ2-2|TRBV30|TRBD2|-
TGTGCCTGGAGGGGACTAGCGGGAGGGTTCGGGGAGCTGTTTTTT
CAWRGLAGGFGELFF
>TRBJ1-1|TRBV4-3|TRBD1|-
TGCGCCAGCAGACGGACAGGGGCTAACACTGAAGCTTTCTTT
CASRRTGANTEAFF
>TRBJ1-1|TRBV9|TRBD1|-
TGTGCCAGCAGCGTGGACAGGGGGAACACTGAAGCTTTCTTT
CASSVDRGNTEAFF
>TRBJ1-3|TRBV6-7|TRBD1|-
TGTGCCAGCAGTTACTTGGACAGGGCACGCTCTGGAAACACCATATATTTT
CASSYLDRARSGNTIYF
>TRBJ1-2|TRBV4-3|-|-
TGCGCCAGCAGCCAAGAGCTGGGGGCGATCTTTGGCTACACCTTC
CASSQELGAIFGYTF
>TRBJ1-2|TRBV20-1|TRBD1|-
TGCACAGGGGGCTTCTATGGCTACACCTTC
CTGGFYGYTF